The 14 T cell receptor beta chains reported below all come from one sample, sequenced in a study of cytomegalovirus exposure and HLA in healthy donors. Primers: 60 Vbeta forward and 13 Jbeta reverse. Sequenced by immunoSEQ multiplex PCR; TCRdb stores in-frame clones only, minus some. Of roughly 120,000 clones in the sample, roughly 14% were seen once. Input material: PBMCs. Receptors originate from a woman in her late teens or twenties in good health and CMV-seronegative.

The rearrangement links TRBV28 to TRBJ1-2; 7 nucleotides align to TRBD1. Germline CDR1 and CDR2: MDHEN and SYDVKM. J was trimmed by 7 bases and V by 2 bases; bases with no gene match: 7. This CDR3 comprises 14 residues. This CDR3 reads CASSLKEGARGYTF. The CDR3 DNA sequence: TGTGCCAGCAGTTTAAAGGAGGGGGCGCGTGGCTACACCTTC.

In nucleotides, the CDR3 is TGTGCCAGCAGCTTGGGCAGGGGCGCGGCGGGTACGCAGTATTTT. It is translated as CASSLGRGAAGTQYF. J is TRBJ2-3 and V is TRBV13; D possibly corresponds to TRBD1 (6 bases). The CDR3 has 15 residues. V lost 3 bases, J lost 8 bases, and 18 bases lay in between. Germline loops: CDR1 PRHDT, CDR2 FYEKMQ (reference sequence).

This chain connects TRBV28 to TRBJ2-7; 7 bases agree with TRBD2. V lost 6 bases, J lost 6 bases, and 14 bases stayed unmatched. This CDR3 has 15 amino acids. Per germline, CDR1 MDHEN and CDR2 SYDVKM. DNA of the CDR3: TGTGCCAGCAGCCCCCCTGGGGAGGGGTCCAGCGAGCAGTACTTC. It encodes CASSPPGEGSSEQYF.

This clone has only a few counts. This chain joins TRBV30 and TRBJ2-6, with a weak D call TRBD2 (6 bases). The CDR3 has 15 amino acids. Germline loops: CDR1 GTSNPN, CDR2 SVGIG (reference sequence). V was shortened by 1 base and J by 0 bases, with 7 bases between the two germline ends. The CDR3: CAWSGGLSGANVLTF. In DNA, the CDR3 is TGTGCCTGGAGTGGGGGACTCTCTGGGGCCAACGTCCTGACTTTC.

This clone was detected a few times. The V call is TRBV6-5, the J call TRBJ1-1; D not resolved. The CDR3 runs to 12 residues. V was trimmed by 0 bases and J by 7 bases, leaving 6 bases between them. CDR1 and CDR2 from the germline V gene are MNHEY and SVGAGI. The CDR3 nucleotides are TGTGCCAGCAGTTACTCGGGAGGTGAAGCTTTCTTT. It yields the protein CASSYSGGEAFF.

The chain employs TRBV5-7 and TRBJ1-2, with D possibly matching TRBD1 (6 bases). TRBV5-7 is marked as an open reading frame, function uncertain. V lost 3 bases and J 4 bases, leaving 16 bases between the germline ends. This CDR3 region has 15 residues. CDR3 sequence reads: CASSSSLGAGYGYTF. In nucleotides, the CDR3 is TGTGCCAGCAGCTCCTCTTTGGGGGCTGGCTATGGCTACACCTTC.

The sample holds a few counts of this clone. V is TRBV9 and J is TRBJ1-5, with a possible D match to TRBD1 (6 bases). V was shortened by 4 bases and J by 4 bases, with 9 bases between the two germline ends. In germline, CDR1 is SGDLS, CDR2 YYNGEE. The CDR3 sequence is 13 residues long. This CDR3 reads CASSPTGNQPQHF. The CDR3 nucleotides are TGTGCCAGCAGCCCGACAGGAAATCAGCCCCAGCATTTT.

This clone occurred a few times. This rearrangement joins TRBV7-4 to TRBJ1-5; 11 bases match TRBD1. Trimming removed 2 bases from V and 9 bases from J; junction bases left unmatched: 9. Germline V CDR1 and CDR2: SGHVT, SQSDAQ. The CDR3 loop spans 16 amino acids. The CDR3 DNA follows: TGTGCCAGCAGCTTATGGGACAGGGGGTCCCGGACGCCCCAGCATTTT. Translated: CASSLWDRGSRTPQHF.

CDR3 region: CAISTGMDEKLFF. CDR3 in DNA: TGTGCCATCAGTACAGGGATGGATGAAAAACTGTTTTTT. V usage is TRBV10-3 and J usage is TRBJ1-4; D might be TRBD1 (6 bases). Germline V CDR1 and CDR2: ENHRY, SYGVKD. The CDR3 totals 13 residues. Trimming shortened V by 5 bases and J by 6 bases, and 10 bases separated the two germline ends.

This clone has more than one count but fewer than ten. The V gene is TRBV5-1, the J gene TRBJ2-2; D is undetermined. V lost 2 bases and J 8 bases, leaving 10 bases between the germline ends. The germline V gene has CDR1 SGHRS and CDR2 YFSETQ. The CDR3 is 13 residues long. The CDR3 is CASSLKLEGELFF. CDR3 coding DNA: TGCGCCAGCAGCTTAAAACTGGAGGGGGAGCTGTTTTTT.

This clone turned up a few times. The chain has TRBV5-1 and TRBJ2-2; 8 bases match TRBD2. Germline CDR1 and CDR2: SGHRS and YFSETQ. The CDR3 covers 16 residues. V was pared by 4 bases and J by 1 base, with 6 bases of the junction left unmatched. The CDR3 nucleotides are TGCGCCAGCAGCAGAGGGGCGGGGGGGAACACCGGGGAGCTGTTTTTT. Its translation: CASSRGAGGNTGELFF.

The chain uses TRBV28 and TRBJ2-3, with a weak D call TRBD2 (6 bases). Trimming stripped 6 bases from V and 2 bases from J, with 12 bases between. This CDR3 has 14 amino acids. Germline V CDR1 and CDR2: MDHEN, SYDVKM. CDR3 nucleotides: TGTGCCAGCAGACCACGGGGGTACACAGATACGCAGTATTTT. It translates to CASRPRGYTDTQYF.

This chain links TRBV7-8 with TRBJ2-7; TRBD2 might be the D (6 bases). The V gene's germline CDR1 is SGHVS and CDR2 FQNEAQ. CDR3 length equals 13 residues. V was cut by 4 bases and J by 3 bases, with 10 bases left in between. The CDR3 reads CASSYGRSYEQYF. CDR3 DNA sequence: TGTGCCAGCAGCTACGGGAGAAGCTACGAGCAGTACTTC.

The V gene is TRBV2, the J gene TRBJ2-3; D unclear. The germline V gene encodes CDR1 SNHLY and CDR2 FYNNEI. Trimming removed 1 base from V and 2 bases from J, with 7 bases in between. The CDR3 covers 14 residues. The DNA of the CDR3 is TGTGCCAGCAGTGAAGTCAGACTCACAGATACGCAGTATTTT. It specifies CASSEVRLTDTQYF.